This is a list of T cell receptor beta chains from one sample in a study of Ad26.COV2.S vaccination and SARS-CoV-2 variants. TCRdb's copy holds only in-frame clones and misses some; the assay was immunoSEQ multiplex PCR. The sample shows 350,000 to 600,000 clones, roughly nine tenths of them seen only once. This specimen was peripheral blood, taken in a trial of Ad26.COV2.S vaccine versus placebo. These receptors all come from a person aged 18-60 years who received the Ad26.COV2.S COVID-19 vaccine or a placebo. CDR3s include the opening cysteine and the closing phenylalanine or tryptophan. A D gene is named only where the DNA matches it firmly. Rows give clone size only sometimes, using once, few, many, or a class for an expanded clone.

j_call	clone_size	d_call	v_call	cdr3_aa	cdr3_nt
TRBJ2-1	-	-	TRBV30	CAWRRSKGQFF	TGTGCCTGGAGGAGAAGCAAGGGGCAGTTCTTC
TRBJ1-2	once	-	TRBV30	CAWKRRPGNYGYTF	TGTGCCTGGAAACGACGCCCAGGGAACTATGGCTACACCTTC
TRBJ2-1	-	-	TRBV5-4	CASSLGSGKDYEQFF	TGTGCCAGCAGCTTGGGTAGCGGAAAGGATTATGAGCAGTTCTTC
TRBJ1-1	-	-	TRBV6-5	CASSYRDPGNTEAFF	TGTGCCAGCAGTTACCGTGACCCGGGGAACACTGAAGCTTTCTTT
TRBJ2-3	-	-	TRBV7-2	CASSFLTGVDTQYF	TGTGCCAGCAGCTTCCTCACGGGGGTAGATACGCAGTATTTT
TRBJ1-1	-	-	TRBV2	CASNGGKNTEAFF	TGTGCCAGCAACGGGGGAAAGAACACTGAAGCTTTCTTT
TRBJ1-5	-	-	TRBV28	CASSLRTASNQPQHF	TGTGCCAGCAGTTTACGGACCGCGAGCAATCAGCCCCAGCATTTT
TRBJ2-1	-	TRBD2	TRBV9	CASSVGGGHEQFF	TGTGCCAGCAGCGTAGGCGGGGGGCATGAGCAGTTCTTC
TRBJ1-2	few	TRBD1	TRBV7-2	CASSEHRGNYGYTF	TGTGCCAGCAGCGAACACAGGGGGAACTATGGCTACACCTTC
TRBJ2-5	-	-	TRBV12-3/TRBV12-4	CASSFSIETQYF	TGTGCCAGCAGTTTTTCGATCGAGACCCAGTACTTC
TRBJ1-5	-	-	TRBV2	CASSDLQNSNQPQHF	TGTGCCAGCAGTGATTTACAGAATAGCAATCAGCCCCAGCATTTT
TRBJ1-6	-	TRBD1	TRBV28	CASSPTGTGVSSYNSPLHF	TGTGCCAGCAGTCCCACCGGGACAGGGGTTAGCTCCTATAATTCACCCCTCCACTTT
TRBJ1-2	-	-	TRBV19	CASSQVTYGYTF	TGTGCCAGTTCCCAAGTTACCTATGGCTACACCTTC
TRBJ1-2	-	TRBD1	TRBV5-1	CASSLVGTAYGYTF	TGCGCCAGCAGCTTGGTCGGGACAGCCTATGGCTACACCTTC
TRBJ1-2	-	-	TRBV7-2	CASSLGFGYTF	TGTGCCAGCAGCTTAGGCTTCGGCTACACCTTC
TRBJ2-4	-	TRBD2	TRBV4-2	CASSQIAGGPSNIQYF	TGTGCCAGCAGCCAAATAGCGGGAGGGCCTTCGAACATTCAGTACTTC
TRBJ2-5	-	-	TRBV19	CASTPGLGTLQETQYF	TGTGCCAGTACCCCAGGACTGGGGACCTTACAAGAGACCCAGTACTTC
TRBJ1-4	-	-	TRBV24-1	CATSDPRSGGKLFF	TGTGCCACCAGTGACCCGAGGAGCGGAGGAAAACTGTTTTTT
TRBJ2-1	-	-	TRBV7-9	CASSYLTGRSDAEQFF	TGTGCCAGCAGCTACCTTACGGGGAGAAGCGACGCTGAGCAGTTCTTC
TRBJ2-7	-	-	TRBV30	CAWSSGTSYEQYF	TGTGCCTGGAGTAGTGGGACCTCCTACGAGCAGTACTTC
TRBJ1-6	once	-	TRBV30	CAWNFRGSYSPLHF	TGTGCCTGGAATTTTCGGGGCAGTTATTCACCCCTCCACTTT
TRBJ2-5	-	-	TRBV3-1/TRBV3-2	CASSHLLAGSDGETQYF	TGTGCCAGCAGCCACCTGCTCGCGGGCTCCGACGGAGAGACCCAGTACTTC